This TCR beta chain was sequenced in a study of preoperative IRX-2 immunotherapy in early breast cancer. This CDR3 has 17 amino acids. Germline loops: CDR1 MNHGY, CDR2 SAAAGT. Deletions cut 5 bases from V and 0 bases from J, with 19 bases between. Treatment meaning: preoperative locoregional IRX-2 cytokine immunotherapy. Samples came from a phase Ib trial of preoperative locoregional IRX-2 cytokine immunotherapy. Repertoires were generated with immunoSEQ multiplex PCR, while TCRdb's copy carries only in-frame clones and drops some. The data contain 300 to 400 clones, about 83% of them singletons. This clone turned up a few times.

The source is a human donor with breast cancer. The chain links TRBV6-8 to TRBJ1-1, with D possibly matching TRBD1 (6 bases). This sample comprised tumor tissue, obtained before IRX-2 immunotherapy. The CDR3 DNA follows: TGTGCCAGCAGTGATATTAGTCGGGGGCTCATGAACACTGAAGCTTTCTTT. Translating it yields CASSDISRGLMNTEAFF.